This TCR beta chain was identified during a study of blood T cells in healthy people across ages. Across the whole study: Template switching recovered approximately one barcoded beta molecule for every two T cells.

Comments on this clonotype: Its specificity is not known.

Regarding the study as a whole: A conclusive naive versus antigen-experienced comparison was prevented by the unsorted PBMCs. Expanded clonotype shifts may have been confounded, as the donors had an unknown CMV status.

A J-beta primer mix and a sample-barcoded 5' primer were used in a second PCR of roughly 6 to 11 cycles. TCRdb processed the 5' RACE reads anew with MiXCR; each CDR3 protein has one entry. In the table there are about 580,000 distinct CDR3 sequences, 47% of which are singletons. CDR3 length: 13 amino acids. V gave up 3 bases and J gave up 11 bases; unmatched junction bases: 7. The germline CDR1 and CDR2 sequences are SGHTA and FQGTGA. The sequence was collected from a man at least 80 years old in good health. Sequenced material: blood. V is TRBV7-3 and J is TRBJ2-3; 8 bases fit TRBD2. The CDR3 reads CASSFSGDARQYF. CDR3 in DNA: TGTGCCAGCAGCTTTAGCGGGGACGCCAGGCAGTATTTT.